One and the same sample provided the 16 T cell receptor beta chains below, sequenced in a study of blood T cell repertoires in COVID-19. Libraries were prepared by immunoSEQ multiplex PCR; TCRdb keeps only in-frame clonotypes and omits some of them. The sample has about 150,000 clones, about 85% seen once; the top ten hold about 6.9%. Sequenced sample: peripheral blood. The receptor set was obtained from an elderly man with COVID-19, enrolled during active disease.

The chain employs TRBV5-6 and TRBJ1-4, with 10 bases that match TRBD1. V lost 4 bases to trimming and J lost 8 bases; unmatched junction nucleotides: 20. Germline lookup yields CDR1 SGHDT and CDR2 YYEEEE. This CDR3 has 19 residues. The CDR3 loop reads CASSDFSTGGGSQREKLFF. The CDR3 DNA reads TGTGCCAGCAGCGACTTCTCGACAGGGGGCGGATCCCAGAGGGAAAAACTGTTTTTT. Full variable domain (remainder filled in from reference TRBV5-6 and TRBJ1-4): DAGVTQSPTHLIKTRGQQVTLRCSPKSGHDTVSWYQQALGQGPQFIFQYYEEEERQRGNFPDRFSGHQFPNYSSELNVNALLLGDSALYLCASSDFSTGGGSQREKLFFGSGTQLSVL.

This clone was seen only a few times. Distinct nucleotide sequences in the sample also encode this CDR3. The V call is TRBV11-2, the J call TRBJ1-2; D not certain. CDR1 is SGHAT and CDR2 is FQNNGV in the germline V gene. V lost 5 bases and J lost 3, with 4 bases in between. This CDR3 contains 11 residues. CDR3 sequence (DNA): TGTGCCAGCAGCCGGGACTATGGCTACACCTTC. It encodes CASSRDYGYTF.

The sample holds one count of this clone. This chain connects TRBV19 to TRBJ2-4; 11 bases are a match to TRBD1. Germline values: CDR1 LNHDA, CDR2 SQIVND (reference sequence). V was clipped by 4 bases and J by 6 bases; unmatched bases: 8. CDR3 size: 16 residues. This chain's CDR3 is CASSRRTGGAVNIQYF. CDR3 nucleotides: TGTGCCAGTAGTAGGCGGACAGGGGGCGCGGTAAACATTCAGTACTTC.

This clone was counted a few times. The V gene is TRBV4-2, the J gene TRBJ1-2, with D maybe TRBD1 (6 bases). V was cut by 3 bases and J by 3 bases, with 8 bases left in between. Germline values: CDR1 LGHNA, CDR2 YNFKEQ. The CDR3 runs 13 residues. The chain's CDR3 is CASSQGAHYGYTF. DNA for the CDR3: TGTGCCAGCAGCCAGGGGGCTCACTATGGCTACACCTTC.

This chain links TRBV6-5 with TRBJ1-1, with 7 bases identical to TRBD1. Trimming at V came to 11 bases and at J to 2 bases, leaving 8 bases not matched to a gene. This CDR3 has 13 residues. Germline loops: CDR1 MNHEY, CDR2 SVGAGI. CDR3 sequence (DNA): TGTGCCGCGGACAGGACGCCTAACACTGAAGCTTTCTTT. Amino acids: CAADRTPNTEAFF.

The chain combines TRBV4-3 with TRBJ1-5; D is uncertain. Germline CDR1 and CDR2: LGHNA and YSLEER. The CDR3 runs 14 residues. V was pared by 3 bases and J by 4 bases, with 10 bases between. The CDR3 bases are TGCGCCAGCAGCCAGGGTTGGCGGAATCAGCCCCAGCATTTT. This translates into CASSQGWRNQPQHF.

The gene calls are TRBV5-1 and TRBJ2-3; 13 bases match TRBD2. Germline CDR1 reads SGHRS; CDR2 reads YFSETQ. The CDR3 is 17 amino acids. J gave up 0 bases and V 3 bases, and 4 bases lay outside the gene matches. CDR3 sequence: CASSYGLAGDSTDTQYF. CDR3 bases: TGCGCCAGCAGCTATGGACTAGCGGGGGATAGCACAGATACGCAGTATTTT.

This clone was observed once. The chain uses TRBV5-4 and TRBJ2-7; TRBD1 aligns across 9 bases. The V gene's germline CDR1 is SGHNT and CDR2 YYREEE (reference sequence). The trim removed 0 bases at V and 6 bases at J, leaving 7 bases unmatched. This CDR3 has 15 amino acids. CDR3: CASSLGDRAQGEQYF. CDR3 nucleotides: TGTGCCAGCAGCTTGGGGGACAGGGCACAGGGCGAGCAGTACTTC.

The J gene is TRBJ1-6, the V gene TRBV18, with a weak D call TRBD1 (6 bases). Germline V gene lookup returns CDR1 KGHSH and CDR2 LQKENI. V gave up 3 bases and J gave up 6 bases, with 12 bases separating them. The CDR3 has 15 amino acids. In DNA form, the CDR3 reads TGTGCCAGCTCACCGTCGGTCAGGGGTAATTCACCCCTCCACTTT. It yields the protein CASSPSVRGNSPLHF. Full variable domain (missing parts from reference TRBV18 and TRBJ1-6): NAGVMQNPRHLVRRRGQEARLRCSPMKGHSHVYWYRQLPEEGLKFMVYLQKENIIDESGMPKERFSAEFPKEGPSILRIQQVVRGDSAAYFCASSPSVRGNSPLHFGNGTRLTVT.

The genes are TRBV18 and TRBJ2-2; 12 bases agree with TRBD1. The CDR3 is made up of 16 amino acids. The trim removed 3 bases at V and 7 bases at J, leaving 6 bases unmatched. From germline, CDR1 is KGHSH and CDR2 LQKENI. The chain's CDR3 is CASSPPGTGGIGELFF. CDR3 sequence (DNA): TGTGCCAGCTCACCCCCCGGGACAGGGGGCATCGGGGAGCTGTTTTTT.

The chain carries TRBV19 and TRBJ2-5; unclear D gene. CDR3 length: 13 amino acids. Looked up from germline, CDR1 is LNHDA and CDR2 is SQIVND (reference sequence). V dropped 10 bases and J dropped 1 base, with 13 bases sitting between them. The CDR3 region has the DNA TGTGCCACCAGTTCATGGTCCCAAGAGACCCAGTACTTC. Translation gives CATSSWSQETQYF. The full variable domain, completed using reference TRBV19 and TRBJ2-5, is DGGITQSPKYLFRKEGQNVTLSCEQNLNHDAMYWYRQDPGQGLRLIYYSQIVNDFQKGDIAEGYSVSREKKESFPLTVTSAQKNPTAFYLCATSSWSQETQYFGPGTRLLVL.

The CDR3: CASREATHYGYTF. CDR3 DNA sequence: TGTGCCAGCAGGGAGGCGACTCACTATGGCTACACCTTC. The chain employs TRBV28 and TRBJ1-2; D ambiguous. The V gene lost 6 bases and the J gene lost 3 bases, with 11 bases spanning the gap. Germline-derived CDR1 and CDR2 are MDHEN and SYDVKM. The CDR3 totals 13 residues.

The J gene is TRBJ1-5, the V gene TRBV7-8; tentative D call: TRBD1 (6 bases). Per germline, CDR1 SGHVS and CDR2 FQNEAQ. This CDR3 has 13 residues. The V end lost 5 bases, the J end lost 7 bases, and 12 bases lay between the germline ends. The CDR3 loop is CASSPTGSQPQHF. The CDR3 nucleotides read TGTGCCAGCAGCCCAACAGGGAGCCAGCCCCAGCATTTT.

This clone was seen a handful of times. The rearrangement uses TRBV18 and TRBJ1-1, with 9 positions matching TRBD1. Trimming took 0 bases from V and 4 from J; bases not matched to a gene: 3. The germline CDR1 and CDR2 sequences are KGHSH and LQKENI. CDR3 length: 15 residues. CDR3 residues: CASSPPPGQGTEAFF. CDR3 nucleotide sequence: TGTGCCAGCTCACCACCTCCGGGACAGGGCACTGAAGCTTTCTTT.

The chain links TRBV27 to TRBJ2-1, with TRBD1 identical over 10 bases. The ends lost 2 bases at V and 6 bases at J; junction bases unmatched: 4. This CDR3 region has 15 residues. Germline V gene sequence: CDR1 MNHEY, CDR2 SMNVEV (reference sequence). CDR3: CASSLRQGAGNEQFF. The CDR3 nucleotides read TGTGCCAGCAGTTTACGACAGGGGGCAGGCAATGAGCAGTTCTTC.

The CDR3 sequence is CASSLETTGELFF. CDR3 bases: TGCGCCAGCAGCTTGGAGACTACCGGGGAGCTGTTTTTT. The chain is built from TRBV5-1 and TRBJ2-2; D remains ambiguous. The CDR3 is made up of 13 amino acids. Germline loops: CDR1 SGHRS, CDR2 YFSETQ. The V end lost 0 bases, the J end lost 5 bases, and 5 bases lay between the germline ends.